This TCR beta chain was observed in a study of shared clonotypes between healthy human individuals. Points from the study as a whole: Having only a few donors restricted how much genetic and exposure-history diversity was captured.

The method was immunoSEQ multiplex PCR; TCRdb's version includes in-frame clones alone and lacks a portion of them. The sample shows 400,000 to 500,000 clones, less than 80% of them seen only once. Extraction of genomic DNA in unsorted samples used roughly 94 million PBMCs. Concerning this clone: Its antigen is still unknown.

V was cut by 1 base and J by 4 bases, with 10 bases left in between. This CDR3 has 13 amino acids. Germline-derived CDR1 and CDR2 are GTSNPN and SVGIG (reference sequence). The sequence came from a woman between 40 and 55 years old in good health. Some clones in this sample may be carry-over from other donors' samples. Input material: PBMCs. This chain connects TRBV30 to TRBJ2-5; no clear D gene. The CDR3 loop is CAWSAPTLETQYF. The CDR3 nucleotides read TGTGCCTGGAGTGCTCCGACACTAGAGACCCAGTACTTC.